This note documents a single T cell receptor beta chain sequence. Its antigen is not identified. These data originate in a study of T cell repertoires in cytomegalovirus infection. Study summary: Matching HLA type and CMV infection were both indicated by public TCR beta signatures. Regarding the study as a whole: Cumulative frequency of public TCR beta families picked out carriers of CMV plus the relevant HLA. Clonotypes of TCR beta that were HLA-C-restricted and CMV-specific dominated the ex vivo response.

Trimming took 6 bases from V and 1 from J, leaving 10 bases between them. CDR1 is SQVTM, CDR2 ANQGSEA, per germline. CDR3 length equals 13 residues. A single record per CDR3 protein comes from TCRdb applying MiXCR to the reads. The repertoire consists of under 200,000 distinct CDR3 sequences, with 8.5% to 10% occurring once and the leading ten covering about 4.6%. The chain has TRBV29-1 and TRBJ1-5; D might be TRBD1 (5 bases). The sequenced sample consisted of PBMCs. The clonotype originates from a human donor in good health (CMV status not recorded). Some clones in this sample may be carry-over from other donors' samples. Written as DNA, the CDR3 is TGCAGCGTGGGGGGGTCGAGCAATCAGCCCCAGCATTTT. This encodes CSVGGSSNQPQHF. Combining the CDR3 with reference TRBV29-1 and TRBJ1-5 gives the whole variable domain SAVISQKPSRDICQRGTSLTIQCQVDSQVTMMFWYRQQPGQSLTLIATANQGSEATYESGFVIDKFPISRPNLTFSTLTVSNMSPEDSSIYLCSVGGSSNQPQHFGDGTRLSIL.